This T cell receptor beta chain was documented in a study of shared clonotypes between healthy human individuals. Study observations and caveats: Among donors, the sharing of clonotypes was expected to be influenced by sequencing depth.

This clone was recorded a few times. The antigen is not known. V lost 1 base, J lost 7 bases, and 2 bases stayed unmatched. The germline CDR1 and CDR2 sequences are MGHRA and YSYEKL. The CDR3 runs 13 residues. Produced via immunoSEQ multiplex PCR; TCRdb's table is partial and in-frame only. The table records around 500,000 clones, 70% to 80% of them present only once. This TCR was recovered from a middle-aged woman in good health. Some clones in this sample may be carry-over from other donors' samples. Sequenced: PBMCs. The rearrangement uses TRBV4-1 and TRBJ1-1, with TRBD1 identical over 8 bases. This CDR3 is CASSQGQGHEAFF. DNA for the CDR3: TGCGCCAGCAGCCAAGGACAGGGGCATGAAGCTTTCTTT.